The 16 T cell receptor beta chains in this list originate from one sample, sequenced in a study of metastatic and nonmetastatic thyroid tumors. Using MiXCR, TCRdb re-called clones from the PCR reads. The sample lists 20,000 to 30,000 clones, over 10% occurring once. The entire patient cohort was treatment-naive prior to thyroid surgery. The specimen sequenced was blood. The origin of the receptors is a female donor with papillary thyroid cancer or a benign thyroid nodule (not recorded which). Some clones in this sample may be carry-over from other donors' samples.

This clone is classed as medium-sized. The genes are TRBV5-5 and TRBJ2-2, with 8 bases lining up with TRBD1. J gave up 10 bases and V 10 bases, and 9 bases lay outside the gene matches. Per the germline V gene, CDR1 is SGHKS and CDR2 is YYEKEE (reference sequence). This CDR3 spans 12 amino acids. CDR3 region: CALPTGDVELFF. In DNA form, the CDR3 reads TGTGCCTTGCCGACAGGGGATGTGGAGCTGTTTTTT. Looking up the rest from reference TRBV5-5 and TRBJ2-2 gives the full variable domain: DAGVTQSPTHLIKTRGQQVTLRCSPISGHKSVSWYQQVLGQGPQFIFQYYEKEERGRGNFPDRFSARQFPNYSSELNVNALLLGDSALYLCALPTGDVELFFGEGSRLTVL.

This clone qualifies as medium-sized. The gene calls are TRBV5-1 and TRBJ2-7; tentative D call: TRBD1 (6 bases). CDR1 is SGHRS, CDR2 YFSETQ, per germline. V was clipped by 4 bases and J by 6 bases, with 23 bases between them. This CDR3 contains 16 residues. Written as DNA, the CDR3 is TGCGCCAGCAGCATGAACCCGACAGGTCCGGTGGGCGAGCAGTACTTC. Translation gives CASSMNPTGPVGEQYF.

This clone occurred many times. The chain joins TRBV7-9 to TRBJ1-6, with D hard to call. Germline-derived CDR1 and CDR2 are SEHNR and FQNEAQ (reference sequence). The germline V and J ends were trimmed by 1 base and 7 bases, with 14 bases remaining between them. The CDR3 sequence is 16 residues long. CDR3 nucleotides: TGTGCCAGCAGCTTAGTTGGGGTGGGGTTGAATTCACCCCTCCACTTT. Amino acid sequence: CASSLVGVGLNSPLHF.

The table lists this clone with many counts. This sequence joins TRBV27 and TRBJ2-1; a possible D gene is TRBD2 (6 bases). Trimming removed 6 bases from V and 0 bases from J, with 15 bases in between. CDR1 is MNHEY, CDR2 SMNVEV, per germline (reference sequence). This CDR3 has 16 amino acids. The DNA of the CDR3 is TGTGCCAGCAGCCCCATTGGGGGGAGCTCCTACAATGAGCAGTTCTTC. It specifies CASSPIGGSSYNEQFF.

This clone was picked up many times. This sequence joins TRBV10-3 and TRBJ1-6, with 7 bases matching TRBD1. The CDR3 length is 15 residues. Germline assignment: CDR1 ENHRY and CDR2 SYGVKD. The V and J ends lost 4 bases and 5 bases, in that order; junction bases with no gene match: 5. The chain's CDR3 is CAISARTGDNSPLHF. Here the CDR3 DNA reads TGTGCCATCAGTGCGCGGACAGGTGATAATTCACCCCTCCACTTT.

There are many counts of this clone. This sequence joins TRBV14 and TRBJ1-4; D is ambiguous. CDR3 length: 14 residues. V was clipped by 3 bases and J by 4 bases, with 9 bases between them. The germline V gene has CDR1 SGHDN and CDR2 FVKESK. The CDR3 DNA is TGTGCCAGCAGCCACCGGATTTATAATGAAAAACTGTTTTTT. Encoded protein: CASSHRIYNEKLFF. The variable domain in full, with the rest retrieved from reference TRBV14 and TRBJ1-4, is EAGVTQFPSHSVIEKGQTVTLRCDPISGHDNLYWYRRVMGKEIKFLLHFVKESKQDESGMPNNRFLAERTGGTYSTLKVQPAELEDSGVYFCASSHRIYNEKLFFGSGTQLSVL.

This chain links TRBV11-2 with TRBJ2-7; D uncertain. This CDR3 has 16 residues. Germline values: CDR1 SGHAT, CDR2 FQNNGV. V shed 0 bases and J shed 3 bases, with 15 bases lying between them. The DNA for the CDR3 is TGTGCCAGCAGCTTAGATCGGGCGGAAGGGTTCTACGAGCAGTACTTC. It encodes CASSLDRAEGFYEQYF.

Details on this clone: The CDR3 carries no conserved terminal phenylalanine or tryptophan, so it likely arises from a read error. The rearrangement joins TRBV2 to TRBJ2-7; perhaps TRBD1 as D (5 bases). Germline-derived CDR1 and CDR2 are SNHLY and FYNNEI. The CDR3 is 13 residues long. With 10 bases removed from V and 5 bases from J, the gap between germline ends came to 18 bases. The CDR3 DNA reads TGTGCCACCAGGGATTTGTTAACAAACGAGCAGTACTTG. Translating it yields CATRDLLTNEQYL.

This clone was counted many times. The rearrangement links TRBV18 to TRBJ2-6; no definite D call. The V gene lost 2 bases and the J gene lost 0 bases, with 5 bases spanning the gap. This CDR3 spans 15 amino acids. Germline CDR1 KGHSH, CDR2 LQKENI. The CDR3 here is CASSPAISGANVLTF. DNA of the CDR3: TGTGCCAGCTCACCAGCGATCTCTGGGGCCAACGTCCTGACTTTC.

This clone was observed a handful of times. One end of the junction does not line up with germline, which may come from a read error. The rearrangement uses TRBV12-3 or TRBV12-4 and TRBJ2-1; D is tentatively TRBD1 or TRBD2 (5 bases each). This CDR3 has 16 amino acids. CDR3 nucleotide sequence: TGTGCCAGCAGTCCCGAGGGGATGGGCTCCTGCAATGAGCAGTTCTTC. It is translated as CASSPEGMGSCNEQFF.

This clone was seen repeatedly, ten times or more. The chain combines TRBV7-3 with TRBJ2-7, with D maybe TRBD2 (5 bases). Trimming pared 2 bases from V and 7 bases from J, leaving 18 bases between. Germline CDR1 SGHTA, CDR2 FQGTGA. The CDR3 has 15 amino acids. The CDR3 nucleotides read TGTGCCAGCAGCTTATTAGGAGGTCCCAGTGATGAGCAGTACTTC. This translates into CASSLLGGPSDEQYF.

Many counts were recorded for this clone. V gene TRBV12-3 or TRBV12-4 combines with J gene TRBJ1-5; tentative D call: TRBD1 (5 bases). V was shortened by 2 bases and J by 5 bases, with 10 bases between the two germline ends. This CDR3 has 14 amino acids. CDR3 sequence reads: CASSLRDAYQPQHF. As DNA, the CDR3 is TGTGCCAGCAGTTTAAGGGACGCATATCAGCCCCAGCATTTT.

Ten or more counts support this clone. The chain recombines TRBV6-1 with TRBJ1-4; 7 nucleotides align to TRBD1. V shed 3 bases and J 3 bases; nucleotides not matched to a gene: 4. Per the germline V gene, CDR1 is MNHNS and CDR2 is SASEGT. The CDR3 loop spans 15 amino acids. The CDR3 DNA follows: TGTGCCAGCAGTGACTGGCAGGGGGCTAATGAAAAACTGTTTTTT. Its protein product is CASSDWQGANEKLFF.

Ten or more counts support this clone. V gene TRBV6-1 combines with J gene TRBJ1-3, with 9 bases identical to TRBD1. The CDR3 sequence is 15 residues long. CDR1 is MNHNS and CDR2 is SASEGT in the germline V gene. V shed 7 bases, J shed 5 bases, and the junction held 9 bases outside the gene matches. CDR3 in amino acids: CASKPPGQGRNTIYF. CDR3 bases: TGTGCCAGCAAACCGCCGGGACAGGGCCGAAACACCATATATTTT.

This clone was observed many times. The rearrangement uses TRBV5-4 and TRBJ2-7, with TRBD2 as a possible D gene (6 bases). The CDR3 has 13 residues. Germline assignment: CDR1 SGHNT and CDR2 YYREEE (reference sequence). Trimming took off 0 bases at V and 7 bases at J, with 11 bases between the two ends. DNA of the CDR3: TGTGCCAGCAGCTTGGGACTAGGAGGGGAGCAGTACTTC. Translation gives CASSLGLGGEQYF.

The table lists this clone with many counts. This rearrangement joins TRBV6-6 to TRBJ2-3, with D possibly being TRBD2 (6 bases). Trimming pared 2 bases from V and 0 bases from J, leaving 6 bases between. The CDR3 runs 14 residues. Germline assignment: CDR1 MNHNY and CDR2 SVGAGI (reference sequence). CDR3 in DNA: TGTGCCAGCAGTTACGGGGGGAGCACAGATACGCAGTATTTT. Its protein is CASSYGGSTDTQYF.